This is a list of T cell receptor beta chains from one sample in a study of T cell clonotyping in hematopoietic cell transplantation. TCRdb's copy holds only in-frame clones and misses some; the assay was immunoSEQ multiplex PCR. The data contain about 36,000 clones, 85% to 95% of them seen just once; the ten biggest clones take up roughly 1.6%. The source material was peripheral blood mononuclear cells, sampled before stem cell transplant. These receptors were collected from a middle-aged man with chronic myeloid leukemia. Some clones in this sample may be carry-over from other donors' samples. CDR3s include the opening cysteine and the closing phenylalanine or tryptophan. A D gene is named only where the DNA matches it firmly. A row's size may be missing; if present it is once, few, many or a size class.

len: 17
j_gene: TRBJ1-1
abundance: NA
v_gene: TRBV2
d_gene: NA
CDR3nt: TGTGCCAGCAGTGAGATGGGACGGGTGGGGGGCTACACTGAAGCTTTCTTT
CDR3aa: CASSEMGRVGGYTEAFF

len: 12
j_gene: TRBJ1-1
abundance: NA
v_gene: TRBV28
d_gene: NA
CDR3nt: TGTGCCAGCAGCTTAGTGGGCACTGAAGCTTTCTTT
CDR3aa: CASSLVGTEAFF

len: 12
j_gene: TRBJ1-4
abundance: NA
v_gene: TRBV7-9
d_gene: NA
CDR3nt: TGTGCCAGCAGCTACGTTTTAGAAAAACTGTTTTTT
CDR3aa: CASSYVLEKLFF

len: 13
j_gene: TRBJ1-2
abundance: NA
v_gene: TRBV10-3
d_gene: NA
CDR3nt: TGTGCCATCAGTGATAGGGATAACTATGGCTACACCTTC
CDR3aa: CAISDRDNYGYTF

len: 15
j_gene: TRBJ2-5
abundance: NA
v_gene: TRBV12-5
d_gene: NA
CDR3nt: TGTGCTAGTGGTTTGGGGCTCGAGGGAACGGAGACCCAGTACTTC
CDR3aa: CASGLGLEGTETQYF

len: 16
j_gene: TRBJ2-1
abundance: NA
v_gene: TRBV4-2
d_gene: TRBD2
CDR3nt: TGTGCCAGCAGCTCAGGACTAGCTGATTCCTACAATGAGCAGTTCTTC
CDR3aa: CASSSGLADSYNEQFF

len: 15
j_gene: TRBJ2-7
abundance: NA
v_gene: TRBV7-7
d_gene: NA
CDR3nt: TGTGCCAGCAGCCAGGGCCGTGGACCGACTTACGAGCAGTACTTC
CDR3aa: CASSQGRGPTYEQYF

len: 16
j_gene: TRBJ2-6
abundance: NA
v_gene: TRBV5-4
d_gene: NA
CDR3nt: TGTGCCAGCAGCTTCGGGCGGGACTCTGGGGCCAACGTCCTGACTTTC
CDR3aa: CASSFGRDSGANVLTF

len: 13
j_gene: TRBJ1-2
abundance: NA
v_gene: TRBV28
d_gene: TRBD1
CDR3nt: TGTGCCAGCAGTTTAAGGGACAGGGGCGGCTACACCTTC
CDR3aa: CASSLRDRGGYTF

len: 15
j_gene: TRBJ1-2
abundance: few
v_gene: TRBV7-8
d_gene: NA
CDR3nt: TGTGCCAGCAGCATTGGACAGTCTGCCTCATATGGCTACACCTTC
CDR3aa: CASSIGQSASYGYTF

len: 11
j_gene: TRBJ1-5
abundance: NA
v_gene: TRBV5-6
d_gene: NA
CDR3nt: TGTGCCAGCAGCTCGGGGGGCCCCTGGGATTTT
CDR3aa: CASSSGGPWDF

len: 13
j_gene: TRBJ1-2
abundance: NA
v_gene: TRBV7-2
d_gene: TRBD1
CDR3nt: TGTGCCAGCAGTTACACAGGGGGGTTGGGCTACACCTTC
CDR3aa: CASSYTGGLGYTF

len: 13
j_gene: TRBJ2-5
abundance: NA
v_gene: TRBV6-5
d_gene: NA
CDR3nt: TGTGCCAGCAGTTACCACAGGGAAGAGACCCAGTACTTC
CDR3aa: CASSYHREETQYF

len: 16
j_gene: TRBJ2-2
abundance: NA
v_gene: TRBV11-1
d_gene: TRBD1
CDR3nt: TGTGCCAGCAGCCGTCGACAGGGGGCAACGGGCGGGGAGCTGTTTTTT
CDR3aa: CASSRRQGATGGELFF

len: 12
j_gene: TRBJ2-5
abundance: NA
v_gene: TRBV30
d_gene: NA
CDR3nt: TGTGCCTGGAGCCCGACGCAAGAGACCCAGTACTTC
CDR3aa: CAWSPTQETQYF

len: 15
j_gene: TRBJ1-1
abundance: NA
v_gene: TRBV11-3
d_gene: NA
CDR3nt: TGTGCCAGCAGCTTCGGGCTAATCTATGGCTCTGAAGCTTTCTTT
CDR3aa: CASSFGLIYGSEAFF

len: 11
j_gene: TRBJ1-3
abundance: NA
v_gene: TRBV25-1
d_gene: NA
CDR3nt: TGTGCCAGCAGTGTCATTGACACCATATATTTT
CDR3aa: CASSVIDTIYF

len: 13
j_gene: TRBJ2-2
abundance: once
v_gene: TRBV11-1
d_gene: NA
CDR3nt: TGTGCCGGCAGACAGGAGAACACCGGGGAGCTGTTTTTT
CDR3aa: CAGRQENTGELFF